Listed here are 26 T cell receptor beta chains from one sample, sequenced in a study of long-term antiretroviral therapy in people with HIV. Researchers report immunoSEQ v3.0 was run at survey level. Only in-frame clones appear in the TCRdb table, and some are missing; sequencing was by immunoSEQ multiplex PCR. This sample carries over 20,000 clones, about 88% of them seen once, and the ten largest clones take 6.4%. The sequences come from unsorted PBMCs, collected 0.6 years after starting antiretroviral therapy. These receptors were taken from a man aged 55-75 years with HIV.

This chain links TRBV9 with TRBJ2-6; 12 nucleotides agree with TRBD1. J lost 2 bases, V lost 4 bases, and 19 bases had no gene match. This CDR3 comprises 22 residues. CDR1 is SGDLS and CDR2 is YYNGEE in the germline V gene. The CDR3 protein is CASSNTPLVGDRGLTGANVLTF. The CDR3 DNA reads TGTGCCAGCAGCAACACCCCCCTGGTTGGGGACAGGGGGCTCACTGGGGCCAACGTCCTGACTTTC.

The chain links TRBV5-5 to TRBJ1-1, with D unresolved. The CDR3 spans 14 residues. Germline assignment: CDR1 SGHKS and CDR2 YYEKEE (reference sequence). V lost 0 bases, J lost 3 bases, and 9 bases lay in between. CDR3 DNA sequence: TGTGCCAGCAGCTTGGGGGGTTCGTACACTGAAGCTTTCTTT. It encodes CASSLGGSYTEAFF.

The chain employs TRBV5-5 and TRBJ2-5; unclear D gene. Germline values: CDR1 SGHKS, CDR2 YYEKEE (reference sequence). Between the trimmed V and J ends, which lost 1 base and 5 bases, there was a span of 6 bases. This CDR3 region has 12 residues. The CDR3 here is CASSLLSETQYF. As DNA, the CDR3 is TGTGCCAGCAGCTTGCTTAGTGAGACCCAGTACTTC.

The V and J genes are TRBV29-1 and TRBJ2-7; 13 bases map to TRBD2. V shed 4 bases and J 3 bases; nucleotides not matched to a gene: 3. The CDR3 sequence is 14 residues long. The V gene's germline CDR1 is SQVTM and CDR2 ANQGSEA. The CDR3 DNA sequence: TGCAGCGTTGGAGGGACTAGCGGGATCTACGAGCAGTACTTC. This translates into CSVGGTSGIYEQYF.

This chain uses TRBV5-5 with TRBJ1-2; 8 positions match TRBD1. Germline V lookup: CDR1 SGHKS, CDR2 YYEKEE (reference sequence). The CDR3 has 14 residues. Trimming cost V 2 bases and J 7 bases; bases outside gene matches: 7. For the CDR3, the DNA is TGTGCCAGCAGCTTAGGACAGGGAGCTGGTGGCTACACCTTC. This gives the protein CASSLGQGAGGYTF.

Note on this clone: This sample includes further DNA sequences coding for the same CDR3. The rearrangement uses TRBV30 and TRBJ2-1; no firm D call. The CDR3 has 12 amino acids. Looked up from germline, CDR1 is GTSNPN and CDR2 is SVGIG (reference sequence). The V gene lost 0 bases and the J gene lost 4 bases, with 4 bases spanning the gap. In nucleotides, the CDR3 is TGTGCCTGGAGTGTCCGTTACAATGAGCAGTTCTTC. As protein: CAWSVRYNEQFF.

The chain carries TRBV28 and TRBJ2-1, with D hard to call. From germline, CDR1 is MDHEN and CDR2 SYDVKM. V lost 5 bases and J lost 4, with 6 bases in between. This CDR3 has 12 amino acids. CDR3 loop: CASSSVYNEQFF. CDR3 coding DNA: TGTGCCAGCAGTAGCGTTTACAATGAGCAGTTCTTC. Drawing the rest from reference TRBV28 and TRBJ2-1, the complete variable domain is DVKVTQSSRYLVKRTGEKVFLECVQDMDHENMFWYRQDPGLGLRLIYFSYDVKMKEKGDIPEGYSVSREKKERFSLILESASTNQTSMYLCASSSVYNEQFFGPGTRLTVL.

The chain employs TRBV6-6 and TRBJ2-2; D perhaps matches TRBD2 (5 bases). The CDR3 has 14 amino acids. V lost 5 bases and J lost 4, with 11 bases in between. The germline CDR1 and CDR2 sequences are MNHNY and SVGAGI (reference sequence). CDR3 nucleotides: TGTGCCAGCAGTGGATCGAGGGTCACCGGGGAGCTGTTTTTT. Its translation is CASSGSRVTGELFF.

CDR3 region: CASSLVFERESLSDTQYF. Written as DNA, the CDR3 is TGCGCCAGCAGCTTGGTCTTTGAGCGGGAGTCATTATCAGATACGCAGTATTTT. The chain is built from TRBV5-1 and TRBJ2-3, with TRBD2 matching 8 bases. V gave up 0 bases and J gave up 4 bases; unmatched junction bases: 13. The CDR3 has 18 residues. Looked up from germline, CDR1 is SGHRS and CDR2 is YFSETQ.

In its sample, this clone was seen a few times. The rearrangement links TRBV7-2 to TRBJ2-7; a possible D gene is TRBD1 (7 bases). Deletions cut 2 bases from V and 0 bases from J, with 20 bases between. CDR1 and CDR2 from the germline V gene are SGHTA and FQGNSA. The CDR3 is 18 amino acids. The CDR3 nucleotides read TGTGCCAGCAGCTTAAGAGGGGGGACAGCCTCGGGCTCCTACGAGCAGTACTTC. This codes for CASSLRGGTASGSYEQYF.

CDR3 region: CASEDWRTDTQYF. The CDR3 DNA follows: TGTGCCAGCGAGGACTGGCGCACAGATACGCAGTATTTT. This chain links TRBV6-1 with TRBJ2-3, with D perhaps matching TRBD2 (5 bases). The CDR3 runs to 13 residues. The germline V gene has CDR1 MNHNS and CDR2 SASEGT. V was shortened by 8 bases and J by 1 base, with 10 bases between the two germline ends.

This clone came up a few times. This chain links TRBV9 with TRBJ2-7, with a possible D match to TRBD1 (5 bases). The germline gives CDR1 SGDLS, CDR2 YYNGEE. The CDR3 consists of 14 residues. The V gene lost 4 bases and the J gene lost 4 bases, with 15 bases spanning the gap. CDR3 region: CASSQGAGIYEQYF. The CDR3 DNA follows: TGTGCCAGCAGCCAAGGGGCAGGGATATACGAGCAGTACTTC.

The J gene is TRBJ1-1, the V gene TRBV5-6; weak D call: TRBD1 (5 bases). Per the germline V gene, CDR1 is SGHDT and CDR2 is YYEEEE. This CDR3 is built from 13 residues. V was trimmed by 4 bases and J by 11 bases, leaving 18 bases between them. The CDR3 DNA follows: TGTGCCAGCAGCAGGGGAGATGGGGACGAGGCTTTCTTT. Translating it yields CASSRGDGDEAFF.

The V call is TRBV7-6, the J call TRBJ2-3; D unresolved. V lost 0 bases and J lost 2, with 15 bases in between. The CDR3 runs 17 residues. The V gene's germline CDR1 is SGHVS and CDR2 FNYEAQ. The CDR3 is CASSLATSPEYTDTQYF. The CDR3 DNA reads TGTGCCAGCAGCTTAGCGACGAGTCCAGAATACACAGATACGCAGTATTTT.

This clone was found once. CDR3 nucleotide sequence: TGCGCCAGCAGTGAAGGGCAAACCTACGAGCAGTACTTC. It is translated as CASSEGQTYEQYF. The gene calls are TRBV10-2 and TRBJ2-7; D is unclear. The CDR3 is 13 amino acids. With 3 bases removed from V and 2 bases from J, the gap between germline ends came to 8 bases. Germline V gene data show CDR1 as WSHSY and CDR2 as SAAADI.

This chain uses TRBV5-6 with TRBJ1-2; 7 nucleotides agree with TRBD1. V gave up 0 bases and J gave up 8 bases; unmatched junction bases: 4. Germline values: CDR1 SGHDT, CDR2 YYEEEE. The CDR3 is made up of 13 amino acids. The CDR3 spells CASSLDRGVGYTF. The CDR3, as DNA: TGTGCCAGCAGCTTGGACAGGGGTGTGGGCTACACCTTC.

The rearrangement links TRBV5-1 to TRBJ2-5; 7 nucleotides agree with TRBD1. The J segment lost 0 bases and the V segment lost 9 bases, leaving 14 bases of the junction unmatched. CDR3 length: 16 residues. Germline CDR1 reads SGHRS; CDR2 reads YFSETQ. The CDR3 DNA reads TGCGCCACTCCCCCACCGGGACAGATGTACCAAGAGACCCAGTACTTC. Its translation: CATPPPGQMYQETQYF.

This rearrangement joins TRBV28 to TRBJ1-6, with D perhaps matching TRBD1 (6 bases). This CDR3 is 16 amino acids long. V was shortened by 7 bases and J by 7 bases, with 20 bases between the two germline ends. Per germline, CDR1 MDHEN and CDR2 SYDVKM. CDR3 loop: CASTSPGGTRNSPLHF. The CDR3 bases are TGTGCCAGCACCTCACCGGGAGGGACAAGAAATTCACCCCTCCACTTT.

CDR3 nucleotides: TGTGCCAGCTCACCCAGACACTTCTCCTACAATGAGCAGTTCTTC. This codes for CASSPRHFSYNEQFF. The chain combines TRBV18 with TRBJ2-1, with D unclear. This CDR3 comprises 15 residues. Germline values: CDR1 KGHSH, CDR2 LQKENI. Trimming removed 3 bases from V and 0 bases from J, with 9 bases in between.

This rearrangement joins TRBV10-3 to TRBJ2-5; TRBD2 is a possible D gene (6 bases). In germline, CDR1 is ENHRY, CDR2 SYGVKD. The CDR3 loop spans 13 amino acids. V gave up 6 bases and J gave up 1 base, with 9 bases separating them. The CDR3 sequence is CAIRRDLQETQYF. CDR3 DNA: TGTGCCATCAGGCGGGACCTCCAAGAGACCCAGTACTTC.

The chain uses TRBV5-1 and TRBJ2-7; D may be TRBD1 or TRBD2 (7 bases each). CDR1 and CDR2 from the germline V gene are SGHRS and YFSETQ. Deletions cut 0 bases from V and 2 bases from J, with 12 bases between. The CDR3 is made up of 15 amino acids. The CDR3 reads CASSLARGGTYEQYF. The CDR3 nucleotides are TGCGCCAGCAGCTTGGCCAGGGGGGGAACCTACGAGCAGTACTTC.

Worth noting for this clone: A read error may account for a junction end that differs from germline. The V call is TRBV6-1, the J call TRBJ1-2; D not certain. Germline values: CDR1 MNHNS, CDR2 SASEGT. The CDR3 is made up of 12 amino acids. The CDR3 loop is CASSEFGSVQVF. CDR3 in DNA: TGTGCCAGCAGTGAATTTGGGTCAGTTCAGGTTTTC.

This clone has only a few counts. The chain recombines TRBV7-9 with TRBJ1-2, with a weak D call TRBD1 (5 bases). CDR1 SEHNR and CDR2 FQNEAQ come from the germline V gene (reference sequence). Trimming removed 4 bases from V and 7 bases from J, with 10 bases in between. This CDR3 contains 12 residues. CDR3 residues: CASSWGPGGYTF. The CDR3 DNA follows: TGTGCCAGCAGCTGGGGACCGGGTGGCTACACCTTC. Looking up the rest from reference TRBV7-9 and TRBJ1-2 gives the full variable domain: DTGVSQNPRHKITKRGQNVTFRCDPISEHNRLYWYRQTLGQGPEFLTYFQNEAQLEKSRLLSDRFSAERPKGSFSTLEIQRTEQGDSAMYLCASSWGPGGYTFGSGTRLTVV.

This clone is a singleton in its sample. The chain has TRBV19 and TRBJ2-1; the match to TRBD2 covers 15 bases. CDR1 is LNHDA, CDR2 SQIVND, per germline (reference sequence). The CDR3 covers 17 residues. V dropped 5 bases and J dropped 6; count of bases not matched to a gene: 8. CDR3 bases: TGTGCCAGTAGTCCAACCGGGACTAGCGGGAGGTCCAATGAGCAGTTCTTC. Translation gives CASSPTGTSGRSNEQFF.

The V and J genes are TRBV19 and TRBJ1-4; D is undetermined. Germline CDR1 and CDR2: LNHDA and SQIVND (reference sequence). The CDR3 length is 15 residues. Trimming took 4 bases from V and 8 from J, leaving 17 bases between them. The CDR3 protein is CASSKRHLRSEKLFF. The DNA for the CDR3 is TGTGCCAGTAGTAAACGACACCTACGAAGCGAAAAACTGTTTTTT. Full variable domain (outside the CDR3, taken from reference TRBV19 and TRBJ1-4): DGGITQSPKYLFRKEGQNVTLSCEQNLNHDAMYWYRQDPGQGLRLIYYSQIVNDFQKGDIAEGYSVSREKKESFPLTVTSAQKNPTAFYLCASSKRHLRSEKLFFGSGTQLSVL.

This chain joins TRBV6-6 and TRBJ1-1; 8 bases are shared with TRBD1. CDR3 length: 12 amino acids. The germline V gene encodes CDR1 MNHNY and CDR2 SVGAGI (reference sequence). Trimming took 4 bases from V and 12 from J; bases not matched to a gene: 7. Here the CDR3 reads CASSLGQAEPFF. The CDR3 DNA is TGTGCCAGCAGTTTGGGACAGGCGGAACCTTTCTTT.